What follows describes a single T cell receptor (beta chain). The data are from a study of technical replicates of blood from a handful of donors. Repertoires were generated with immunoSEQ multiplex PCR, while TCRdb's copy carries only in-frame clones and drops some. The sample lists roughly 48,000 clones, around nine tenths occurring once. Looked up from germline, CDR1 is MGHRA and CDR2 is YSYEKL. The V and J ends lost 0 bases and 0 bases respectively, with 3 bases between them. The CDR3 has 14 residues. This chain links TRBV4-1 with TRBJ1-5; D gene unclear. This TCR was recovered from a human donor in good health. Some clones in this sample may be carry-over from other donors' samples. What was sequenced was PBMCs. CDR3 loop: CASSQDHSNQPQHF. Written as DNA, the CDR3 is TGCGCCAGCAGCCAAGATCATAGCAATCAGCCCCAGCATTTT.